The clone carrying this TCR beta chain was seen a single time. Repertoires were generated with immunoSEQ multiplex PCR, while TCRdb's copy carries only in-frame clones and drops some. Here the sample spans roughly 210,000 clones, more than 75% being singletons. The CDR3 extends over 12 amino acids. V was trimmed by 5 bases and J by 10 bases, leaving 12 bases between them. The germline V gene has CDR1 SEHNR and CDR2 FQNEAQ (reference sequence). These data belong to a study of blood T cell repertoires in COVID-19. Study-wide background: Symptom resolution, clearance, or two negative PCRs marked the recovered donors of Cohort 3. COVID-19 samples, acute and convalescent, were from the United States, Italy and Spain.

Sequencing input: PBMCs or T cells enriched from blood (not recorded which). The sequence was collected from a man aged 25-45 years in a cohort exposed to, infected with or recovered from COVID-19 (not recorded which). This chain links TRBV7-9 with TRBJ2-1; D call uncertain. DNA of the CDR3: TGTGCCAGCAGCCGACAAGTGGTGGAGCAGTTCTTC. The encoded protein is CASSRQVVEQFF.